The subject of this entry is one T cell receptor beta chain. The CDR3 runs to 16 residues. In germline, CDR1 is MDHEN, CDR2 SYDVKM. Trimming stripped 4 bases from V and 0 bases from J, with 13 bases between. This specimen comes from a study of Graves' ophthalmopathy and Graves' hyperthyroidism. RNA served as the template for amplifying TCR beta CDR3 regions. First-round RT-PCR with HTBI primers preceded a second-round multiplex PCR. TCRdb re-derived calls from the multiplex PCR reads in MiXCR, one entry per CDR3 protein. The table lists under 800,000 distinct CDR3 sequences, approximately 21% of them singletons, with roughly 6.9% in the top ten.

This sequence was found in a woman between 18 and 29 years old with stable Graves' hyperthyroidism. Some clones in this sample may be carry-over from other donors' samples. Sequences were obtained from peripheral blood. V usage is TRBV28 and J usage is TRBJ1-3, with D tentatively TRBD1 (5 bases). In nucleotides, the CDR3 is TGTGCCAGCAGTTCCCTACAGGTGTTCTCTGGAAACACCATATATTTT. It is translated as CASSSLQVFSGNTIYF.